This T cell receptor beta chain was sequenced during a study of cytomegalovirus exposure and HLA in healthy donors. Study-level findings and limits: Common viral pathogens seemed to be connected with several of the most significant clusters, according to a later analysis. TCR beta sequences numbering 15,000 to 20,000 were associated with HLA alleles at 0.05 false discovery rate in a later analysis. Researchers reported that a few CMV-associated chains were confirmed in vitro as CMV antigen-specific.

PCR employed 60 Vbeta and 13 Jbeta primers. In the study's own analysis: In a later analysis, the count reached some 83 million unique TCR beta chains, with 10 million to 14 million shared. TCRdb keeps only in-frame clones here, not all; method: immunoSEQ multiplex PCR. V and J calls and clone size are those listed in that table; D and trimming were worked out from the DNA. The sample includes about 130,000 clones, 80% to 85% of them seen just once. On this clone: What it binds is not known.

The sequence was collected from a human donor in good health. Input material: PBMCs.

The CDR3 spells CAISEPGHQNYGYTF. In nucleotides, the CDR3 is TGTGCCATCAGTGAGCCGGGACACCAGAACTATGGCTACACCTTC. The chain is built from TRBV10-3 and TRBJ1-2, with a tentative D call TRBD1 (6 bases). CDR3 length: 15 amino acids. Trimming removed 2 bases from V and 2 bases from J, with 12 bases in between. The germline V gene has CDR1 ENHRY and CDR2 SYGVKD.